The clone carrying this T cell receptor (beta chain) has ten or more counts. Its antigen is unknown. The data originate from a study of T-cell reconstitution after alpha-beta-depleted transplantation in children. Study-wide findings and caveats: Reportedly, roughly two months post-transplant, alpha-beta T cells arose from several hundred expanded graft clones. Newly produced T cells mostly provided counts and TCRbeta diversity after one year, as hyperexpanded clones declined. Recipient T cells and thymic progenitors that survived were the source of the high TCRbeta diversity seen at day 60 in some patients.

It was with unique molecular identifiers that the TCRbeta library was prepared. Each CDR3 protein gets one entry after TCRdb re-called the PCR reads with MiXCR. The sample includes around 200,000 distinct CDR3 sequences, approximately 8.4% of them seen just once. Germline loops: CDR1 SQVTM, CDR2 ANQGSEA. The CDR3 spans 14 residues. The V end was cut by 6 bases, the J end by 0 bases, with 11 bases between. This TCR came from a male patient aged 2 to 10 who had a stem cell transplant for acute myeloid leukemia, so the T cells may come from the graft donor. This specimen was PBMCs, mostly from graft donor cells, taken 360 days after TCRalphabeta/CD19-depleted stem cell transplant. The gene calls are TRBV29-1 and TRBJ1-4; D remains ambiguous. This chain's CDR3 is CSVLFDATNEKLFF. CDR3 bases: TGCAGCGTGCTCTTCGATGCAACTAATGAAAAACTGTTTTTT.